This T cell receptor (beta chain) appears in the sequencing data of a study of early T cells in non-severe SARS-CoV-2 infection (dated by TCRdb to the early 2020s). Describing the broader study: Because TCR sequencing was done on bulk RNA from unsorted whole blood, the alpha and beta chains could not be paired. What the research found in general, with its limitations: VDJdb matching was skewed toward anti-spike CD8 responses, so virus-specific expansions were likely underestimated and private and CD4 specificities were missed.

Set within a cohort of healthcare workers in London, UK, this nested case-control study involved weekly PCR testing of nasopharyngeal swabs along with blood sampling. Between 23 and 31 March 2020, the week of the UK lockdown, healthcare workers were enrolled and then followed up weekly for as long as 16 weeks. This clonotype turned up a few times. Its antigen remains undetermined. Qualities for individual bases were not recorded, and no much larger clone is one base off. Library prep was done by 5' RACE. The data were produced on a NextSeq 500. To correct for sequencing error and PCR bias, the TCR library protocol tagged individual cDNA molecules with unique molecular identifiers. Both TCR alpha and beta chains were sequenced, and tight co-correlation was observed between alpha and beta sequence abundances in each sample. The study's own analysis went as follows. Decombinator V4 was used to annotate TCR sequences for V gene, J gene and CDR3. TCRs were defined as expanded if a significant change between any two time points was detected under a Poisson model with p below 0.0001. Abundances of TCRs were expressed as counts per million after normalisation to the total number of TCRs sequenced in each sample. A search of VDJdb, accessed on 1 November 2021, was run for TCRs annotated to CMV, EBV and SARS-CoV-2, with TCRs annotated for multiple antigens excluded. TCRdb itself trimmed the public reads at Q25 with fastp, ran MiXCR and retained productive beta chains. A single entry per CDR3 protein holds the most common genes and DNA from its merged rows. The V and J calls were determined by TCRdb, not by the authors. The sample contains around 29,000 distinct CDR3 sequences, under 6% of them found a single time. Under 7% of the sample comes from the top ten.

The sequenced material came from whole blood. This clonotype was sampled from an adult who was a healthcare worker with PCR-confirmed SARS-CoV-2 infection or an uninfected control (not recorded which).

This receptor has the CDR3 CATYRVGGREKLFF. In nucleotide form, the sequence is TGTGCCACCTATCGCGTCGGGGGGCGGGAAAAACTGTTTTTT. This chain is built from TRBV28 and TRBJ1-4; a tentative D call is TRBD1 (6 bases match). Trimming costs V 10 bases and J 8 bases, and their ends lie 20 bases apart. Reading from cysteine to phenylalanine, the CDR3 counts 14 amino acids. Only CDR3 DNA remains: 42 bases, in frame from the first base. CDR1 and CDR2, per the germline V gene, are MDHEN and SYDVKM.